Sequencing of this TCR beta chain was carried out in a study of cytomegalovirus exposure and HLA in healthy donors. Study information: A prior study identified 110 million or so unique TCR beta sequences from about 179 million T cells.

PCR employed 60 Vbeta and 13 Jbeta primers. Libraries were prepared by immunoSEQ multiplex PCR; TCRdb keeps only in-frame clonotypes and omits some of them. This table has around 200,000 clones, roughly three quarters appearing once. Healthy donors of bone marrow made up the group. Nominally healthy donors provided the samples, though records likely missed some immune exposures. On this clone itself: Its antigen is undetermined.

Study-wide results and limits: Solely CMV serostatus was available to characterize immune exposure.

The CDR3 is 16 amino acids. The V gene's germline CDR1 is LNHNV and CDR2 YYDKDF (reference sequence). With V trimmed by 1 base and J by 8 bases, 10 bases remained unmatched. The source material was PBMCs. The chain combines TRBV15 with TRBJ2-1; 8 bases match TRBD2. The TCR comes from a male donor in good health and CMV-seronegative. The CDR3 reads CATSRASGSSFDEQFF. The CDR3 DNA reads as TGTGCCACCAGCAGAGCAAGCGGGAGTTCCTTCGATGAGCAGTTCTTC.